This T cell receptor (beta chain) was obtained from a study of T cells in Graves' hyperthyroidism and ophthalmopathy. Study-wide background: Initial diagnosis, before any treatment, was when peripheral blood was collected. Study-wide findings and caveats: Before onset, ophthalmopathy was predicted by the model a median 6.5 months earlier.

With 0 bases removed from V and 1 base from J, the gap between germline ends came to 9 bases. The CDR3 contains 14 residues. The germline CDR1 and CDR2 sequences are DFQATT and SNEGSKA (reference sequence). A NOSPECS grade of at least 4, a Clinical Activity Score of at least 3 and duration under 3 months were recorded in ophthalmopathy patients. On this clonotype itself: Its antigen is not known.

Authors of the study amplified TCR beta CDR3 regions from RNA transcripts. First-round RT-PCR targeting the TCR CDR3 was performed with the HTBI primer set. TCRdb ran MiXCR on the multiplex PCR reads and lists one entry per CDR3 protein. The table has around 520,000 distinct CDR3 sequences, around 22% seen once; the top ten hold about 10%. The sequence came from a woman aged 25-40 years with Graves' ophthalmopathy. This rearrangement joins TRBV20-1 to TRBJ2-5; tentative D call: TRBD1 (6 bases). Sequenced material: blood. CDR3: CSAREWGRQETQYF. CDR3 nucleotides: TGCAGTGCTAGAGAATGGGGGCGCCAAGAGACCCAGTACTTC.